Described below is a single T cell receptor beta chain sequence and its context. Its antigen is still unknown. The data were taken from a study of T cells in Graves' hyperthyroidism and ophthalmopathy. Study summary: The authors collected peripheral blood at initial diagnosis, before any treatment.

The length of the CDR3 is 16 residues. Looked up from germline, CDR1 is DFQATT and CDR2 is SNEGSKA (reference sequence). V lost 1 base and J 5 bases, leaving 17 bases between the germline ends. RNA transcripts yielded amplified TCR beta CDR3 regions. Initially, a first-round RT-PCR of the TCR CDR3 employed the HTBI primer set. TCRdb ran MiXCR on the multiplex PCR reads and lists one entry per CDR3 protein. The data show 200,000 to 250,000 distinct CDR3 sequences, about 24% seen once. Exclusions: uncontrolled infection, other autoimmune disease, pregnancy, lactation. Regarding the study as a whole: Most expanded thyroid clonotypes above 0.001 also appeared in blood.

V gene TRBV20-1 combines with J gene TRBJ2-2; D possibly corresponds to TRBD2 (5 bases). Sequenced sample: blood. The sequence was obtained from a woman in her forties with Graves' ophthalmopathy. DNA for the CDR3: TGCAGTGCTAGAGTACGGCAGGAGGTTGGGACCGGGGAGCTGTTTTTT. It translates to CSARVRQEVGTGELFF.